Listed here are 9 T cell receptor beta chains from one sample, sequenced in a study of immune evolution from preneoplasia to lung adenocarcinoma. Only in-frame clones appear in the TCRdb table, and some are missing; sequencing was by immunoSEQ multiplex PCR. In the table there are more than 4,000 clones, approximately 85% of which are singletons. The sample was FFPE invasive lung adenocarcinoma tissue. These receptors came from a person aged 45-60 years with lung adenocarcinoma.

V is TRBV28 and J is TRBJ1-1; D gene ambiguous. Between the trimmed V and J ends, which lost 5 bases and 1 base, there was a span of 11 bases. This CDR3 region has 14 residues. CDR1 and CDR2 from the germline V gene are MDHEN and SYDVKM. The CDR3 here is CASSLISPNTEAFF. CDR3 in DNA: TGTGCCAGCAGTCTAATAAGCCCGAACACTGAAGCTTTCTTT.

Of note for this clone: Other DNA sequences of this sample code for an identical CDR3. The gene calls are TRBV6-6 and TRBJ2-3; no clear D gene. Trimming shortened V by 2 bases and J by 5 bases, and 5 bases separated the two germline ends. Looked up from germline, CDR1 is MNHNY and CDR2 is SVGAGI (reference sequence). The CDR3 has 12 residues. Written as DNA, the CDR3 is TGTGCCAGCAGTTACGCGCGAGATACGCAGTATTTT. This codes for CASSYARDTQYF.

This clone has only one observation. The chain carries TRBV14 and TRBJ2-2, with 10 bases identical to TRBD1. Germline-derived CDR1 and CDR2 are SGHDN and FVKESK. The CDR3 is 18 amino acids. J lost 6 bases, V lost 6 bases, and 16 bases had no gene match. CDR3 coding DNA: TGTGCCAGCAGGCCAACTCCGCGACAGGGGGCTTCGTCCGGGGAGCTGTTTTTT. Its translation: CASRPTPRQGASSGELFF.

The chain links TRBV29-1 to TRBJ2-3, with D tentatively TRBD1 (5 bases). V lost 0 bases and J lost 4, with 20 bases in between. The CDR3 length is 17 residues. CDR1 and CDR2 (germline): SQVTM, ANQGSEA. The CDR3 DNA follows: TGCAGCGTTGAAGAAGGATCCAAGGGGCGAGTATCAGATACGCAGTATTTT. Translated, it gives CSVEEGSKGRVSDTQYF.

Concerning this clone itself: The junction and the germline gene differ at one end; a read error may be behind it. The gene calls are TRBV7-7 and TRBJ2-1; D gene ambiguous. In germline, CDR1 is SSHAT, CDR2 FNYEAQ (reference sequence). This CDR3 has 13 residues. The CDR3, as DNA: TGTGCTAGCAGCTTATACGGACACAATGAGCAGTTCTTC. This codes for CASSLYGHNEQFF.

The chain is built from TRBV6-5 and TRBJ2-5; D is undetermined. The ends were cut back, 6 bases at V and 1 base at J, with 15 bases in the middle. The CDR3 loop spans 15 amino acids. Germline lookup yields CDR1 MNHEY and CDR2 SVGAGI. This chain's CDR3 is CASSPVFNTQETQYF. Here the CDR3 DNA reads TGTGCCAGCAGCCCCGTGTTCAACACCCAAGAGACCCAGTACTTC.

The chain uses TRBV4-1 and TRBJ1-4, with TRBD1 matching 8 bases. From germline, CDR1 is MGHRA and CDR2 YSYEKL. There are 16 residues in the CDR3. Trimming removed 1 base from V and 8 bases from J; junction bases left unmatched: 9. CDR3 in amino acids: CASSQGPGQVEEKLFF. CDR3 bases: TGCGCCAGCAGCCAAGGGCCGGGACAGGTTGAGGAAAAACTGTTTTTT.

The V gene is TRBV6-5, the J gene TRBJ1-1; weak D call: TRBD1 (5 bases). The CDR3 is 13 residues long. CDR1 and CDR2 (germline): MNHEY, SVGAGI. With 7 bases removed from V and 4 bases from J, the gap between germline ends came to 13 bases. The CDR3: CASKSRDGTEAFF. The CDR3 DNA reads TGTGCCAGCAAAAGCCGGGACGGCACTGAAGCTTTCTTT.

This sequence joins TRBV11-2 and TRBJ2-1; 8 nucleotides match TRBD1. The CDR3 totals 14 residues. Germline V gene lookup returns CDR1 SGHAT and CDR2 FQNNGV. V trimming: 5 bases; J trimming: 6 bases; junction bases outside the gene matches: 6. CDR3 nucleotide sequence: TGTGCCAGCAGCCCCCGACAGGGGTCCAATGAGCAGTTCTTC. The encoded protein is CASSPRQGSNEQFF.